A selection of T cell receptor beta chains follows, all from one sample in a study of T cell repertoires in cytomegalovirus infection. TCRdb reprocessed the reads via MiXCR and lists one record per CDR3 protein. The sample lists just under 550,000 distinct CDR3 sequences, roughly 29% occurring once. The sequencing input was PBMCs. Receptors originate from a human donor in good health (CMV status not recorded). Some clones in this sample may be carry-over from other donors' samples. The CDR3 runs from the conserved cysteine through the conserved F or W. The order of the fields is D gene, clone size, V gene, J gene, CDR3 protein, CDR3 DNA. A D gene is named only where the DNA matches it firmly. Only part of the rows carry a size: once, few, many, or a class if the clone is expanded.

NA	NA	TRBV6-1	TRBJ2-5	CASSTGPFDPIQETQYF	TGTGCCAGCAGTACCGGGCCCTTCGATCCGATCCAAGAGACCCAGTACTTC
TRBD2	NA	TRBV5-6	TRBJ2-7	CASTSGGTEQYF	TGTGCCAGCACTTCCGGGGGGACCGAGCAGTACTTC
TRBD2	many	TRBV7-9	TRBJ2-3	CASNFREGTQYF	TGTGCCAGCAACTTCCGGGAGGGTACGCAGTATTTT
NA	many	TRBV7-6	TRBJ1-4	CASTPGPYWSEEKLFF	TGTGCCAGCACCCCTGGGCCGTATTGGTCGGAGGAAAAACTGTTTTTT
NA	few	TRBV6-5	TRBJ1-1	CASSYGGLDTEAFF	TGTGCCAGCAGTTACGGGGGGCTGGACACTGAAGCTTTCTTT
TRBD1	NA	TRBV6-2/TRBV6-3	TRBJ1-1	CASTRTGRGEAFF	TGTGCCAGCACCCGGACAGGGAGGGGTGAAGCTTTCTTT
TRBD2	many	TRBV7-2	TRBJ2-1	CASSLRRTSGVDEQFF	TGTGCCAGCAGCTTAAGAAGGACTAGCGGGGTGGATGAGCAGTTCTTC
NA	NA	TRBV6-2/TRBV6-3	TRBJ1-1	CATTPPRFLGTSLGGVGRTTEAFF	TGTGCCACTACCCCCCCCAGATTTCTAGGGACCTCACTTGGAGGGGTAGGTCGGACCACTGAAGCTTTCTTT
TRBD2	NA	TRBV12-3/TRBV12-4	TRBJ2-1	CASSFAGRYNEQFF	TGTGCCAGCAGTTTTGCCGGGAGGTACAATGAGCAGTTCTTC
NA	NA	TRBV29-1	TRBJ2-5	CSVGFGGQETQYF	TGCAGCGTTGGATTCGGTGGGCAAGAGACCCAGTACTTC
TRBD1	NA	TRBV19	TRBJ2-3	CASSSRTGPTDTQYF	TGTGCCAGTAGTTCGCGGACAGGGCCCACAGATACGCAGTATTTT
NA	once	TRBV9	TRBJ2-3	CASSLRDWTGDTQYF	TGTGCCAGCAGCCTTCGGGACTGGACGGGAGATACGCAGTATTTT
NA	NA	TRBV5-1	TRBJ2-6	CASSLQTGANVLTF	TGCGCCAGCAGCTTGCAAACTGGGGCCAACGTCCTGACTTTC
NA	NA	TRBV4-1	TRBJ2-5	CASSQRLAETYQYF	TGCGCCAGCAGCCAGAGGCTAGCCGAGACCTACCAGTACTTC
TRBD1	few	TRBV5-6	TRBJ2-5	CASSSGPRTGRETQYF	TGTGCCAGCAGCTCGGGGCCTAGGACAGGTAGAGAGACCCAGTACTTC
NA	many	TRBV5-1	TRBJ2-1	CASRWRADWSNEQFF	TGCGCCAGCAGGTGGCGGGCGGATTGGTCTAATGAGCAGTTCTTC
NA	NA	TRBV6-8	TRBJ1-2	CASSRTASYGYTF	TGTGCCAGCAGTCGGACGGCCTCCTATGGCTACACCTTC
TRBD2	NA	TRBV4-3	TRBJ2-7	CASSLIAGGISYEQYF	TGCGCCAGCAGCCTGATAGCGGGAGGGATATCCTACGAGCAGTACTTC
NA	few	TRBV27	TRBJ2-7	CASSTSGTSRYEQYF	TGTGCCAGCAGTACCAGCGGGACAAGTCGCTACGAGCAGTACTTC
NA	few	TRBV12-3/TRBV12-4	TRBJ1-1	CASSWGRGLTEAFF	TGTGCCAGCAGTTGGGGCAGAGGCCTTACTGAAGCTTTCTTT
TRBD1	few	TRBV19	TRBJ1-5	CASSMPGGWNQPQHF	TGTGCCAGTAGTATGCCAGGGGGATGGAATCAGCCCCAGCATTTT
TRBD1	few	TRBV7-2	TRBJ1-6	CASSLSSTGSRSPLHF	TGTGCCAGCAGCTTAAGCTCGACAGGGAGCAGATCACCCCTCCACTTT
TRBD2	NA	TRBV9	TRBJ2-2	CASSDGLAGTGELFF	TGTGCCAGCAGCGACGGACTAGCGGGAACCGGGGAGCTGTTTTTT
NA	few	TRBV12-3/TRBV12-4	TRBJ1-2	CASSLNGLLGYTF	TGTGCCAGCAGTTTAAACGGGCTGCTCGGCTACACCTTC